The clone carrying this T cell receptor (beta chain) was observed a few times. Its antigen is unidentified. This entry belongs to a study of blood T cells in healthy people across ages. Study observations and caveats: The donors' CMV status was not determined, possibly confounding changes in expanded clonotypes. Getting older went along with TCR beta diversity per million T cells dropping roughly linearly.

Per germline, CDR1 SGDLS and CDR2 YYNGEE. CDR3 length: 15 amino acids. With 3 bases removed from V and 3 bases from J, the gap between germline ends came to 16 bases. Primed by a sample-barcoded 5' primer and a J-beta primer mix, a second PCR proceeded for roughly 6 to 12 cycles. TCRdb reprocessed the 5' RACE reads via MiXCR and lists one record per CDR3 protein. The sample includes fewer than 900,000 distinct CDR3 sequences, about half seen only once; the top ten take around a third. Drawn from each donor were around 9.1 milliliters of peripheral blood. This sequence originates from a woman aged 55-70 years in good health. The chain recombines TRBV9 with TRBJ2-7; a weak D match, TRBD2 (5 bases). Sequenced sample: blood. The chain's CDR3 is CASSGTSAGLYEQYF. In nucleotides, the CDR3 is TGTGCCAGCAGCGGGACTTCGGCGGGTCTCTACGAGCAGTACTTC.